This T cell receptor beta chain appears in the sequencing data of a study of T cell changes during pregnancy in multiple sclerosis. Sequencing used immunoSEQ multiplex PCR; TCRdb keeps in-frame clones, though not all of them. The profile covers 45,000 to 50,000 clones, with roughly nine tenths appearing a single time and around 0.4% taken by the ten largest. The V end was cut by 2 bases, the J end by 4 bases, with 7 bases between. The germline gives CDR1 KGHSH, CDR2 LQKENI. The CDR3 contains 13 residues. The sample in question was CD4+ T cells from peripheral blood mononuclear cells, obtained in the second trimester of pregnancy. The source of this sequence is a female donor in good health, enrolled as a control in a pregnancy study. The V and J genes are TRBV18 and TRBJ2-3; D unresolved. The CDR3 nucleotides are TGTGCCAGCTCACCAGCAGTGGCAGATACGCAGTATTTT. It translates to CASSPAVADTQYF.